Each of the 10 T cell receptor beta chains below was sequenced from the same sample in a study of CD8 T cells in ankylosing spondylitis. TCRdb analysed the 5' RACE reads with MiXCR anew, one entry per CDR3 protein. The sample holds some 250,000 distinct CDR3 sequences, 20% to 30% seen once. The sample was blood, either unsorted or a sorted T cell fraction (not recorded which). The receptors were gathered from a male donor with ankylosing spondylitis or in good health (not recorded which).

In DNA, the CDR3 is TGTGCCAGCAGTTTACACGCAGATACGCAGTATTTT. Residues: CASSLHADTQYF. The rearrangement joins TRBV12-3 or TRBV12-4 to TRBJ2-3, with D hard to call. Trimming cost V 2 bases and J 4 bases, with 4 bases left between them. The length of the CDR3 is 12 residues.

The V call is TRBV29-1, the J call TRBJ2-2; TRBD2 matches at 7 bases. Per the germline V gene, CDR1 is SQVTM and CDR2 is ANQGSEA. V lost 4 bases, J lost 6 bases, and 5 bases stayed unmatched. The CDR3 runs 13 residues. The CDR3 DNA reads TGCAGCGTTGCGGGGGGAGGGTCCGGGGAGCTGTTTTTT. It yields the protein CSVAGGGSGELFF.

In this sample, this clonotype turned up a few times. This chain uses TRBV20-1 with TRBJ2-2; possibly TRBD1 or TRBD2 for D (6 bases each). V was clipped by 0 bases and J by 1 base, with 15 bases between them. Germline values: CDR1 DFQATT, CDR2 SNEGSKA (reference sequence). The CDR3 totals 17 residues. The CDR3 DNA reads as TGCAGTGCTAGAGAGGAGGCGGCGGGACAGAACACCGGGGAGCTGTTTTTT. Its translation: CSAREEAAGQNTGELFF.

CDR3 coding DNA: TGTGCCAGCAGCCTCGGGACAGGGGTAGAGACCCAGTACTTC. Its translation: CASSLGTGVETQYF. The gene calls are TRBV7-6 and TRBJ2-5, with 10 bases fitting TRBD1. V gave up 5 bases and J gave up 4 bases; unmatched junction bases: 4. The CDR3 totals 14 residues. The V gene's germline CDR1 is SGHVS and CDR2 FNYEAQ.

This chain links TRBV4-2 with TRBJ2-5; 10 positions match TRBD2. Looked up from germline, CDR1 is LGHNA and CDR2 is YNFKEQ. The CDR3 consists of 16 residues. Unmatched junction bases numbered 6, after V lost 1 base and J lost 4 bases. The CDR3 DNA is TGTGCCAGCAGCCAAGGGCTAGCGGGGGCTGGAGAGACCCAGTACTTC. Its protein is CASSQGLAGAGETQYF.

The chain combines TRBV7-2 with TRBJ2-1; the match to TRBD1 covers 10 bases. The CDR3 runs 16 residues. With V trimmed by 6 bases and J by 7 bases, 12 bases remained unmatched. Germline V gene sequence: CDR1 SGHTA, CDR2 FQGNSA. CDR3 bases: TGTGCCAGCAGTTTACAGACAGGGGGCGCATTTAATGAGCAGTTCTTC. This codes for CASSLQTGGAFNEQFF.

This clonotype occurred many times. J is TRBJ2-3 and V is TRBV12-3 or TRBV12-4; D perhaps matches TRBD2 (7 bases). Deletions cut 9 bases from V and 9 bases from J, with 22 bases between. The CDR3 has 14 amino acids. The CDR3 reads CASIPLGGGGTQYF. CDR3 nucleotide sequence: TGTGCCAGTATACCCCTCGGAGGCGGGGGCACGCAGTATTTT.

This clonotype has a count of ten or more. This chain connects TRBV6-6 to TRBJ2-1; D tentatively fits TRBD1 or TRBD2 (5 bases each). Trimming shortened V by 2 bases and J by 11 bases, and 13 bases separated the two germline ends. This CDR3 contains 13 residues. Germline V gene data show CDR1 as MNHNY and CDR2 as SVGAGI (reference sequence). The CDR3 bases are TGTGCCAGCAGTTACCCGCAGAGGGGTCAGCAGTTCTTC. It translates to CASSYPQRGQQFF.

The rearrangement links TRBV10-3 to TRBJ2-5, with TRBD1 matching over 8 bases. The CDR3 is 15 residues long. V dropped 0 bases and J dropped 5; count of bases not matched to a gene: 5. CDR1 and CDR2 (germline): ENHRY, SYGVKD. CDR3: CAISESNRGRETQYF. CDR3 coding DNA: TGTGCCATCAGTGAGTCGAACAGGGGGAGGGAGACCCAGTACTTC.

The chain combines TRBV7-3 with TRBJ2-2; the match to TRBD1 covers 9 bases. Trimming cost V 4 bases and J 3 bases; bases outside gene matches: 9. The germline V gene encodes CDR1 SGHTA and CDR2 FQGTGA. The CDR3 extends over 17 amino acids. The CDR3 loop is CASSSLPRTGDTGELFF. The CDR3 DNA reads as TGTGCCAGCAGCTCACTGCCAAGGACAGGGGACACCGGGGAGCTGTTTTTT.